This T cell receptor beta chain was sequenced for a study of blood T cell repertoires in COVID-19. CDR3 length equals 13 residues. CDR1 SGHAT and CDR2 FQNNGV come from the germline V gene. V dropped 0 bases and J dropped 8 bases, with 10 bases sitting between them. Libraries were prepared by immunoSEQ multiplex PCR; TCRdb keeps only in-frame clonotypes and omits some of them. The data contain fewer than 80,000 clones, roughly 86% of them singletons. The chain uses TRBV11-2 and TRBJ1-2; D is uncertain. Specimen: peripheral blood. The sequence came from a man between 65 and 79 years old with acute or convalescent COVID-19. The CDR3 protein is CASSLDLGGGYTF. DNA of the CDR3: TGTGCCAGCAGCTTAGATTTGGGAGGGGGCTACACCTTC.